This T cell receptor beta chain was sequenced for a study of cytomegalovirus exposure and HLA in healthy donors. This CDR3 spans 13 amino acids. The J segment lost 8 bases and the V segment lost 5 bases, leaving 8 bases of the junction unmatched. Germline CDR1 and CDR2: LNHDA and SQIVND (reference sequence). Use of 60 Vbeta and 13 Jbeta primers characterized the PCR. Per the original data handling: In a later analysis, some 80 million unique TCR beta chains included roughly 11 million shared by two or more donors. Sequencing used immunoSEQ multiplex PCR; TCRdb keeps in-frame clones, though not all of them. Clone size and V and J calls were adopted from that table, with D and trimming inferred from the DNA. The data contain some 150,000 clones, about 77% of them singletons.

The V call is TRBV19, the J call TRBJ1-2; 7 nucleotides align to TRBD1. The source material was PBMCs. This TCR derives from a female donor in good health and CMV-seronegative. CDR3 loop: CASSYLGGEGYTF. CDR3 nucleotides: TGTGCCAGTAGTTACTTAGGGGGCGAAGGCTACACCTTC. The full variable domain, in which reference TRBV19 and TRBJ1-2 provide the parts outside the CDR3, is DGGITQSPKYLFRKEGQNVTLSCEQNLNHDAMYWYRQDPGQGLRLIYYSQIVNDFQKGDIAEGYSVSREKKESFPLTVTSAQKNPTAFYLCASSYLGGEGYTFGSGTRLTVV.